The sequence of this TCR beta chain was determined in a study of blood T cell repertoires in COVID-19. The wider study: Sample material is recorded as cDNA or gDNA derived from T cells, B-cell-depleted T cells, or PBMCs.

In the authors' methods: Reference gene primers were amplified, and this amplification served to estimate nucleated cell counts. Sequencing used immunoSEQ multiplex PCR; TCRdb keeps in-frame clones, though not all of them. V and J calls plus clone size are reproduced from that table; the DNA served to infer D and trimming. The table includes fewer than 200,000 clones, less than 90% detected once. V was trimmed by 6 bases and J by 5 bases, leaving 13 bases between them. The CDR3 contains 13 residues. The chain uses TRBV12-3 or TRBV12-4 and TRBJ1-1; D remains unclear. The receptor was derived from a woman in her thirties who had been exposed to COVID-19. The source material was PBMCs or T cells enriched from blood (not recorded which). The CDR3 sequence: CASRTERGTEAFF. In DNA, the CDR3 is TGTGCCAGCAGAACTGAGAGAGGGACTGAAGCTTTCTTT.